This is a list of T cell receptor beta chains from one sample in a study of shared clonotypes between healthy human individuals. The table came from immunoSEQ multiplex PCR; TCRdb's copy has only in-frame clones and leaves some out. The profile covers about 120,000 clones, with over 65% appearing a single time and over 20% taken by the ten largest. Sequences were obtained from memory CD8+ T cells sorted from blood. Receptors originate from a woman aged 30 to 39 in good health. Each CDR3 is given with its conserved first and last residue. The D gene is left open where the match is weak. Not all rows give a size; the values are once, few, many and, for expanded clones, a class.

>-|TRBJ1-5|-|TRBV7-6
TGTGCCAGCAGCTTGGTGCCCCGGGGGAGCAATCAGCCCCAGCATTTT
CASSLVPRGSNQPQHF
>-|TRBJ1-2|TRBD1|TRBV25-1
TGTGCCAGCAGTGATCCCGCCGGGACAGGGGTCGGCTACACCTTC
CASSDPAGTGVGYTF
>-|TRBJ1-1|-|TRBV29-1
TGCAGCGTTGGCGTTACCACTGAAGCTTTCTTT
CSVGVTTEAFF
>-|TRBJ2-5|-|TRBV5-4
TGTGCCAGCAGCCAGACTTTAGGGGTGGAAGAGACCCAGTACTTC
CASSQTLGVEETQYF
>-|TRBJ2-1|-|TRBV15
TGTGCCACCAGCAGAGATCGGGCAGACTCCTACAATGAGCAGTTCTTC
CATSRDRADSYNEQFF
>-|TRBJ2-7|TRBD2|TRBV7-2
TGTGCCAGCAGCTCCCCCCACGGGACTAGCGACTACGAGCAGTACTTC
CASSSPHGTSDYEQYF
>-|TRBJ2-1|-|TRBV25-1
TGTGCCAGCAGTGACTACAATGAGCAGTTCTTC
CASSDYNEQFF
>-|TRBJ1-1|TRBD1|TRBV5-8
TGTGCCAGCAGCTTGGGACAGGGATGGGAAGCTTTCTTT
CASSLGQGWEAFF
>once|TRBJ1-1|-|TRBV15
TGTGCCACCAGCAGAGTAATGGGGCTTAACACTGAAGCTTTCTTT
CATSRVMGLNTEAFF
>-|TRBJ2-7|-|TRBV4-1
TGCGCCAGCAGCCAAGACATTAACTACGAGCAGTACTTC
CASSQDINYEQYF
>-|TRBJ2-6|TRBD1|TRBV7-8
TGTGCCAGCAGCGCCTGGGCTACAGGGGGTCCTGGGGCCAACGTCCTGACTTTC
CASSAWATGGPGANVLTF
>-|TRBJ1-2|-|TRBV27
TGTGCCAGCAGTTTATCGGTCCCCACAGGTTTC
CASSLSVPTGF
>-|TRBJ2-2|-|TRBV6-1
TGTGCCAGCAAGGCGCCGGAAGACACCGGGGAGCTGTTTTTT
CASKAPEDTGELFF
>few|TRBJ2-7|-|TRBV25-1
TGTGCCAGCGCCTCCTCCCTCGGACCGAGCTCCTACGAGCAGTACTTC
CASASSLGPSSYEQYF
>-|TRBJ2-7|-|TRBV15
TGTGCCACCAGCAGTCGAGGGGCCTACGAGCAGTACTTC
CATSSRGAYEQYF